Presented here are 12 T cell receptor beta chains from one specimen sequenced in a study of STAT3 mutations in large granular lymphocyte leukemia. Broader study findings: At least one immunodominant TCR beta clonotype appeared in every T-cell large granular lymphocyte leukemia patient.

Which antigens these TCRs recognize remains unknown. Here immunoSEQ multiplex PCR was the method, and the copy in TCRdb shows in-frame clones only, minus some. The sample has approximately 17,000 clones, almost 85% seen once. Sample: peripheral blood mononuclear cells. The receptor source for this set is a man between 50 and 59 years old with T-cell large granular lymphocyte leukemia. Some clones in this sample may be carry-over from other donors' samples.

The chain links TRBV4-3 to TRBJ1-5, with no clear D. This CDR3 region has 15 residues. V dropped 3 bases and J dropped 4 bases, with 13 bases sitting between them. From germline, CDR1 is LGHNA and CDR2 YSLEER. The CDR3 nucleotides read TGCGCCAGCAGCCAGTCAAGGTTCCCTAATCAGCCCCAGCATTTT. Its translation: CASSQSRFPNQPQHF.

In its sample, this clone was seen a few times. J is TRBJ1-5 and V is TRBV2; D perhaps matches TRBD1 (5 bases). Trimming removed 0 bases at V and 2 bases at J, with 11 bases between. This CDR3 spans 16 amino acids. Germline-derived CDR1 and CDR2 are SNHLY and FYNNEI. CDR3: CASSEAGAEGNQPQHF. The CDR3 nucleotides read TGTGCCAGCAGTGAAGCAGGGGCGGAGGGCAATCAGCCCCAGCATTTT.

The rearrangement links TRBV5-1 to TRBJ2-7, with D tentatively TRBD1 or TRBD2 (6 bases each). This CDR3 is 15 amino acids long. CDR1 is SGHRS, CDR2 YFSETQ, per germline. Trimming left V 4 bases short and J 0 bases short, with 14 bases between. In nucleotides, the CDR3 is TGCGCCAGCAGCCGGGGGCAAGGAATCTCCTACGAGCAGTACTTC. This codes for CASSRGQGISYEQYF.

The sample holds a few counts of this clone. CDR3 in amino acids: CASKAGDHGYTF. CDR3 nucleotides: TGTGCCAGCAAGGCAGGGGACCATGGCTACACCTTC. The genes are TRBV2 and TRBJ1-2, with D possibly TRBD1 on 6 matching bases. Germline-derived CDR1 and CDR2 are SNHLY and FYNNEI. V was shortened by 7 bases and J by 6 bases, with 12 bases between the two germline ends. The CDR3 is made up of 12 amino acids.

The count of this clone is one. The chain employs TRBV5-6 and TRBJ2-2; TRBD1 matches 9 bases. The CDR3 runs 15 residues. Germline V lookup: CDR1 SGHDT, CDR2 YYEEEE. V lost 4 bases to trimming and J lost 7 bases; unmatched junction nucleotides: 8. CDR3 nucleotide sequence: TGTGCCAGCAGCCCGTACAGGGGGCAAATCGGGGAGCTGTTTTTT. As protein: CASSPYRGQIGELFF.

This chain links TRBV11-2 with TRBJ2-7, with D possibly being TRBD2 (6 bases). From germline, CDR1 is SGHAT and CDR2 FQNNGV. The CDR3 totals 13 residues. V shed 8 bases and J shed 0 bases, with 11 bases lying between them. The CDR3 is CASGLSDSYEQYF. As DNA, the CDR3 is TGTGCCAGCGGACTATCAGACTCCTACGAGCAGTACTTC. The full variable domain, with the rest looked up from reference TRBV11-2 and TRBJ2-7, is EAGVAQSPRYKIIEKRQSVAFWCNPISGHATLYWYQQILGQGPKLLIQFQNNGVVDDSQLPKDRFSAERLKGVDSTLKIQPAKLEDSAVYLCASGLSDSYEQYFGPGTRLTVT.

V and J are TRBV6-5 and TRBJ2-3, with 7 nucleotides matching TRBD1. This CDR3 is 14 amino acids long. V lost 4 bases and J lost 2; bases outside the gene matches: 3. Germline V lookup: CDR1 MNHEY, CDR2 SVGAGI. The CDR3: CASSWGQSTDTQYF. DNA of the CDR3: TGTGCCAGCAGTTGGGGACAGTCCACAGATACGCAGTATTTT.

The V and J genes are TRBV6-4 and TRBJ2-7; D is unclear. Germline V lookup: CDR1 MRHNA, CDR2 SNTAGT. Trimming removed 5 bases from V and 0 bases from J, with 8 bases in between. CDR3 size: 13 residues. CDR3 DNA sequence: TGTGCCAGCAGTAATCCCCGCTCCTACGAGCAGTACTTC. It encodes CASSNPRSYEQYF.

The chain links TRBV2 to TRBJ2-7, with D tentatively TRBD1 (6 bases). Trimming shortened V by 1 base and J by 2 bases, and 12 bases separated the two germline ends. This CDR3 has 15 amino acids. The V gene's germline CDR1 is SNHLY and CDR2 FYNNEI. CDR3 amino acids: CASSEEFAGAYEQYF. CDR3 nucleotide sequence: TGTGCCAGCAGTGAAGAGTTTGCAGGGGCCTACGAGCAGTACTTC.

The chain uses TRBV2 and TRBJ1-6, with 7 bases matching TRBD1. Germline lookup yields CDR1 SNHLY and CDR2 FYNNEI. V lost 7 bases, J lost 5 bases, and 5 bases stayed unmatched. This CDR3 spans 14 amino acids. CDR3 DNA: TGTGCCAGCAACCGGGACAGCGATAATTCACCCCTCCACTTT. Encoded protein: CASNRDSDNSPLHF.

The chain uses TRBV6-5 and TRBJ2-5; perhaps TRBD2 as D (5 bases). The CDR3 covers 14 residues. The V gene lost 2 bases and the J gene lost 3 bases, with 10 bases spanning the gap. Germline CDR1 reads MNHEY; CDR2 reads SVGAGI. The CDR3 protein is CASSYAGRKETQYF. For the CDR3, the DNA is TGTGCCAGCAGTTACGCGGGCCGAAAAGAGACCCAGTACTTC.

This clone appeared a single time. CDR3: CASSDSGVETQYF. The CDR3, as DNA: TGTGCCAGCAGTGACTCAGGGGTCGAGACCCAGTACTTC. The rearrangement links TRBV2 to TRBJ2-5; TRBD1 might be the D (6 bases). From germline, CDR1 is SNHLY and CDR2 FYNNEI. The CDR3 has 13 residues. Trimming stripped 3 bases from V and 5 bases from J, with 10 bases between.